This paragraph covers one TCR beta chain sequence. Antigen unknown. CDR3 length: 19 residues. The V gene end was trimmed by 1 base and the J gene end by 2 bases; junction bases not matched to a gene: 16. Looked up from germline, CDR1 is MGHRA and CDR2 is YSYEKL. Assay: immunoSEQ multiplex PCR; the TCRdb copy retains only in-frame clones and omits some. The sample holds 94,000 or so clones; over 65% are singletons and the top ten take 6% to 7%. Specified time point: baseline pretreatment blood. The sample's treatment: 15 Gy SBRT to primary tumor, nephrectomy 4 weeks later. The sample belongs to a study of radiation and T cells in renal cell carcinoma. General study results and limits: Without pretreatment biopsies, baseline tumor clonotype presence was undetermined.

The sequence was obtained from a man aged 60-69 years with renal cell carcinoma. This sequence joins TRBV4-1 and TRBJ2-7; the match to TRBD2 covers 8 bases. The material was blood, obtained from a patient whose treatment included radiotherapy and nephrectomy. The CDR3, as DNA: TGCGCCAGCAGCCAAGCGGGGGGGAGAAGCGGTATTGATACCTACGAGCAGTACTTC. It encodes CASSQAGGRSGIDTYEQYF.